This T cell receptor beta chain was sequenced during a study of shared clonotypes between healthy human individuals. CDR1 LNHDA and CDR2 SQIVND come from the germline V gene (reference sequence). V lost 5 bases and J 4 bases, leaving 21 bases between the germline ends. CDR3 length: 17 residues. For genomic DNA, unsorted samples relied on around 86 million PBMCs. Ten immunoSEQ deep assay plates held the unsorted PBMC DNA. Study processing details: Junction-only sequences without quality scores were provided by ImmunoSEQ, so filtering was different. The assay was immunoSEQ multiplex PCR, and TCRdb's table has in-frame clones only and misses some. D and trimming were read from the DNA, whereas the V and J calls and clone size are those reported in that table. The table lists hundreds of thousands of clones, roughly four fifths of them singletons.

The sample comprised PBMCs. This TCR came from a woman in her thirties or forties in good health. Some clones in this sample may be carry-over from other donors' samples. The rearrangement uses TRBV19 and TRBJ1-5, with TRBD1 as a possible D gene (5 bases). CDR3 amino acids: CASSPRQGRTLNQPQHF. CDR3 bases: TGTGCCAGTAGTCCTCGCCAGGGACGAACGTTAAATCAGCCCCAGCATTTT.